The sample holds a few counts of the clone carrying this TCR beta chain. This entry comes from a study of blood T cell repertoires in COVID-19. Study-level background: Samples taken during acute and convalescent COVID-19 were collected in the United States, Italy and Spain. Sources were T cells, B-cell-depleted T cells, or PBMCs; the material itself was cDNA or gDNA.

The CDR3 runs 15 residues. Germline CDR1 reads LNHDA; CDR2 reads SQIVND (reference sequence). The V gene end was trimmed by 3 bases and the J gene end by 7 bases; junction bases not matched to a gene: 7. Assay: immunoSEQ multiplex PCR; the TCRdb copy retains only in-frame clones and omits some. The sample lists some 120,000 clones; 80% to 90% were seen once. The sequence came from a human donor in a cohort sampled during active COVID-19. This chain uses TRBV19 with TRBJ2-7; 12 bases are a match to TRBD2. Sequenced: peripheral blood. This CDR3 is CASSIRTSGVREQYF. The CDR3 nucleotides read TGTGCCAGTAGTATTCGGACTAGCGGGGTCCGGGAGCAGTACTTC.